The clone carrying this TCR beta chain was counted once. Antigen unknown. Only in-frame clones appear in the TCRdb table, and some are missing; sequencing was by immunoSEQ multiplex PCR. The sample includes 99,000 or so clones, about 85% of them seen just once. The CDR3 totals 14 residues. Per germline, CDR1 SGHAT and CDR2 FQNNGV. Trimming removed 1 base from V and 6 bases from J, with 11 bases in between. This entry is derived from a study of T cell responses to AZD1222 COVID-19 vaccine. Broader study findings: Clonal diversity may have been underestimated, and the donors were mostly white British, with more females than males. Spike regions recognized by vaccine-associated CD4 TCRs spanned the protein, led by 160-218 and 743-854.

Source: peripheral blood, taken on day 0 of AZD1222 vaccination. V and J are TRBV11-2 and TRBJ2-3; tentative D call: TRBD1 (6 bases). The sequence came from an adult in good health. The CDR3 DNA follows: TGTGCCAGCAGCTTAGGCAGGGGTTGGGATACGCAGTATTTT. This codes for CASSLGRGWDTQYF.